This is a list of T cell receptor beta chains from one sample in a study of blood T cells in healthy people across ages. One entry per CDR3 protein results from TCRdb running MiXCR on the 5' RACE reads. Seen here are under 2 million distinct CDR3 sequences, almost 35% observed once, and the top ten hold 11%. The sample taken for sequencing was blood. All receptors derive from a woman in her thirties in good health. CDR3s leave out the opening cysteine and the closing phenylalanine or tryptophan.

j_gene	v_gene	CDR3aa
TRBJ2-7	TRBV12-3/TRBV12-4	ASSLRGTKYEQY
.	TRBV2	ASNPTMGSNEQY
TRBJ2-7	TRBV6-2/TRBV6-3	ASSWRTVGEQY
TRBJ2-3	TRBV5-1	ASSLDSGRLADTQY
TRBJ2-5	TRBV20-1	SASSRLLAGVQETQY
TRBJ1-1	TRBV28	ASSVLESRAF
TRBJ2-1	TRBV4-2	ASSPDVGGNEQF
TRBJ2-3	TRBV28	ASLQSEGTQY
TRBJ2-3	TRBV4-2	ASSQEGGQPSTDTQY
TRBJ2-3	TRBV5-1	ASSPVAGGGRDTQY
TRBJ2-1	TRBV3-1	ASSQTGPTNEQF
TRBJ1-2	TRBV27	AGSHPGGDGYT
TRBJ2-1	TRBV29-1	SVDEGQGLYNEQF
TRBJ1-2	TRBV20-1	SARDLGEPGGYT
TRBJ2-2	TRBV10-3	AIGSKRDTGELF
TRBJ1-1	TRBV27	ATGRSVTAINTEAF
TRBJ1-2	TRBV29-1	SVESYPGQGDYGYT
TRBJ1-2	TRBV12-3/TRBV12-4	ASSFWDYGYT
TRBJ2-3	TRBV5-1	ASSSFRVGEDTQY
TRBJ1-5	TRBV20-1	SANLGGGVGQPQH
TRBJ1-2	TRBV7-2	ASSLEDRGRGYT
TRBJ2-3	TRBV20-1	SARVGADTQY
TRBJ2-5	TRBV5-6	ASSFGMDSQETQY
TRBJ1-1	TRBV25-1	ASSATGATEAF
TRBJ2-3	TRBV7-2	ASSATGFGTDTQY
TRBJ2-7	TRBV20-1	SAGRDGSSYEQY
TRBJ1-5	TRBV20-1	SATRGISNQPQH
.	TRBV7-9	ASSLDSSYNEQY
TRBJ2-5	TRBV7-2	ASSLSAHRVLETQY
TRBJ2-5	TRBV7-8	ASSSAKRQETQY
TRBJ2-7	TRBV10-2	ASRETYKQY
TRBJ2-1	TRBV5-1	ASSWTDSPYNEQF
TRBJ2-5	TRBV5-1	ASSSTGGGLQETQY
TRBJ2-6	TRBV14	ASSPRKASGANVLT
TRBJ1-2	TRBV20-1	SARPENYGYT
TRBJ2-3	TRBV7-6	ASSLGTGGDMQY
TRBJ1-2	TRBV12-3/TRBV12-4	ASSFRVDYGYT
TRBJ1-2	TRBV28	ASRRTGDDGYT
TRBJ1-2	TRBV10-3	AIRDRVYVGYT
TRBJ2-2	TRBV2	ASKIAGGGTGELF